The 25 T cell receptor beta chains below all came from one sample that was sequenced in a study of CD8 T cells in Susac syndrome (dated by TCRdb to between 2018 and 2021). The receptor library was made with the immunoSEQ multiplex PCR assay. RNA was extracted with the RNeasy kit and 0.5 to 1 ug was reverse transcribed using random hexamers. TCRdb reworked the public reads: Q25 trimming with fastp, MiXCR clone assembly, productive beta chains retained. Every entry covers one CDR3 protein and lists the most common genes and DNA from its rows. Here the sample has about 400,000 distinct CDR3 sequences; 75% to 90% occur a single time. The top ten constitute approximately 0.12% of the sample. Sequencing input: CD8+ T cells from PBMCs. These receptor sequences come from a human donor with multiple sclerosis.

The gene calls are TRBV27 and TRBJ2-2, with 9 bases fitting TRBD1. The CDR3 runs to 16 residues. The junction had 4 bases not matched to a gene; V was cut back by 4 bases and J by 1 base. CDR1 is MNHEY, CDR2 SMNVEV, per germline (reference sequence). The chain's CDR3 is CASSSGTGRNTGELFF. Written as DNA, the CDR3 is TGTGCCAGCAGTTCCGGGACAGGGAGGAACACCGGGGAGCTGTTTTTT.

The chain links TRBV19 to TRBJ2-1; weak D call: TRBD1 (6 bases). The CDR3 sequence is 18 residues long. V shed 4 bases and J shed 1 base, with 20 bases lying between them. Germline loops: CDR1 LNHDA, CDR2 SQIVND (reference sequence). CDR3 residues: CASSTPDSFRRSYNEQFF. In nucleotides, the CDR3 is TGTGCCAGTAGTACCCCGGACAGTTTCCGGAGATCCTACAATGAGCAGTTCTTC.

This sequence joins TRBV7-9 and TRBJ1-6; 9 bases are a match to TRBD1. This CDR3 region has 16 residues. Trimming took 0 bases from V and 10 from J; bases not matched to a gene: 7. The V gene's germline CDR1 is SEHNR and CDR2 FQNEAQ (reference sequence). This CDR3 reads CASSLAPIGQGSPLHF. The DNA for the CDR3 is TGTGCCAGCAGCTTAGCCCCAATTGGACAGGGGTCACCCCTCCACTTT.

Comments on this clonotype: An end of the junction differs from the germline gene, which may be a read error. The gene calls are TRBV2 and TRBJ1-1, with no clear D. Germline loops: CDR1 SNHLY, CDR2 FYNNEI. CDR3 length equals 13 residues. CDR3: CASIEEENTGAFF. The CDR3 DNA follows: TGTGCCAGCATAGAGGAAGAGAACACTGGAGCTTTCTTT.

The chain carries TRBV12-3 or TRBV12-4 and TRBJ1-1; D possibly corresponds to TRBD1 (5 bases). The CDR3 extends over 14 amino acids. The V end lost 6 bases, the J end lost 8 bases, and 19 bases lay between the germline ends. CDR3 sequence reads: CASSSMTVKVEAFF. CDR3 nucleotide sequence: TGTGCCAGCAGCTCCATGACAGTTAAGGTAGAAGCTTTCTTT.

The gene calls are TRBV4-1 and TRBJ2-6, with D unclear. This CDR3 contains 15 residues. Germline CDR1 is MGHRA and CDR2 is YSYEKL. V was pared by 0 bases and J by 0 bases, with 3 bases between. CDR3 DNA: TGCGCCAGCAGCCAAGATCCCTCTGGGGCCAACGTCCTGACTTTC. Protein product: CASSQDPSGANVLTF.

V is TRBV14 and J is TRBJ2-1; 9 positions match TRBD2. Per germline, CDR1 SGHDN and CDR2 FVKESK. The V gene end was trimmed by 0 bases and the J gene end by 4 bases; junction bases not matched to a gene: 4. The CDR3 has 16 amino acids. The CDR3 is CASSQDGLARYNEQFF. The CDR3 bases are TGTGCCAGCAGCCAAGATGGACTAGCGCGATACAATGAGCAGTTCTTC.

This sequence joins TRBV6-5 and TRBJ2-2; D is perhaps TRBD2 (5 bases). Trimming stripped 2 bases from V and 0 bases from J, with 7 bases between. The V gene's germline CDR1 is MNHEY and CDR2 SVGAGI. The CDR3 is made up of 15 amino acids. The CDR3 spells CASSYPGANTGELFF. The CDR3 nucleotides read TGTGCCAGCAGTTACCCCGGGGCGAACACCGGGGAGCTGTTTTTT.

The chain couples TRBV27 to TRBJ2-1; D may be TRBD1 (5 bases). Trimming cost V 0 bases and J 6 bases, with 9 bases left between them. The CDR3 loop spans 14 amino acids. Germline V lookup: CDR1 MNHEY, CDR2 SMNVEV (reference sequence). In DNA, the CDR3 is TGTGCCAGCAGTTTATCGGGGCTGGTCAATGAGCAGTTCTTC. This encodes CASSLSGLVNEQFF.

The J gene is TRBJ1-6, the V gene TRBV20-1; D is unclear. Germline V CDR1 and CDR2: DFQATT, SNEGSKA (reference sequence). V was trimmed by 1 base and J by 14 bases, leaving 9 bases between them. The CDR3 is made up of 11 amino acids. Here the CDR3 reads CSARGPFTLHF. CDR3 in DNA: TGCAGTGCTAGAGGACCTTTTACCCTCCACTTT.

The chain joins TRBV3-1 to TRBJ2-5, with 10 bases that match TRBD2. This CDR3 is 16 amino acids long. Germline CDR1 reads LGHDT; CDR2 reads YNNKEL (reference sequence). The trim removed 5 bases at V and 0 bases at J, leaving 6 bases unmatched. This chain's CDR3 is CASSGSGGYDQETQYF. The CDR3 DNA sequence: TGTGCCAGCAGCGGTAGCGGGGGGTATGACCAAGAGACCCAGTACTTC.

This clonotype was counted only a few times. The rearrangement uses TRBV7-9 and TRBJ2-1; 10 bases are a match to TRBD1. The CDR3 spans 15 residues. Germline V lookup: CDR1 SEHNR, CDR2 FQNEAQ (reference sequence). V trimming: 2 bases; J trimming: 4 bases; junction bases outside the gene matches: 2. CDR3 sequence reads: CASSLRDRGYNEQFF. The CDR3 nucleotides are TGTGCCAGCAGCTTAAGGGACAGGGGATACAATGAGCAGTTCTTC.

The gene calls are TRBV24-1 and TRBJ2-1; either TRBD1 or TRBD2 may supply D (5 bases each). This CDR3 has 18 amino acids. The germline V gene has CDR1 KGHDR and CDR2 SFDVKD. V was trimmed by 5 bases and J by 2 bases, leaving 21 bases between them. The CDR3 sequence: CATSGSPGPHVTYNEQFF. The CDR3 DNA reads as TGTGCCACCAGTGGCTCCCCGGGACCCCACGTCACCTACAATGAGCAGTTCTTC.

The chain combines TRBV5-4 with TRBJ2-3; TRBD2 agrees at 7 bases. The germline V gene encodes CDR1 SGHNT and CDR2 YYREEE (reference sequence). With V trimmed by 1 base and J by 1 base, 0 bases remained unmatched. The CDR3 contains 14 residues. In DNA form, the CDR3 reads TGTGCCAGCAGCTTGCGGGGGGGCACAGATACGCAGTATTTT. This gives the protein CASSLRGGTDTQYF.

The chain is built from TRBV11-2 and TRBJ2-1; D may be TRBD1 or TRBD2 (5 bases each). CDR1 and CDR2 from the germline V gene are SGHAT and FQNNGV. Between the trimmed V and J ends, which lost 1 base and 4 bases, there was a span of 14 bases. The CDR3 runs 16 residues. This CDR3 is CASSLGQGEVYNEQFF. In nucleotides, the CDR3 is TGTGCCAGCAGCTTAGGTCAGGGAGAAGTTTACAATGAGCAGTTCTTC. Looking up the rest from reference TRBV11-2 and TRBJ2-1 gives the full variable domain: EAGVAQSPRYKIIEKRQSVAFWCNPISGHATLYWYQQILGQGPKLLIQFQNNGVVDDSQLPKDRFSAERLKGVDSTLKIQPAKLEDSAVYLCASSLGQGEVYNEQFFGPGTRLTVL.

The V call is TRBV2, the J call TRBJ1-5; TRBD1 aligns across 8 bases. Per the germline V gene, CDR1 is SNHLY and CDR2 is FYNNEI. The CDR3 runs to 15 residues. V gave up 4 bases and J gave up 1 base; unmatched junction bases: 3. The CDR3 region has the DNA TGTGCCAGCAGTGTCCAGGGGGCCAGCAATCAGCCCCAGCATTTT. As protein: CASSVQGASNQPQHF. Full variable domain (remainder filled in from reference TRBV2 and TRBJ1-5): EPEVTQTPSHQVTQMGQEVILRCVPISNHLYFYWYRQILGQKVEFLVSFYNNEISEKSEIFDDQFSVERPDGSNFTLKIRSTKLEDSAMYFCASSVQGASNQPQHFGDGTRLSIL.

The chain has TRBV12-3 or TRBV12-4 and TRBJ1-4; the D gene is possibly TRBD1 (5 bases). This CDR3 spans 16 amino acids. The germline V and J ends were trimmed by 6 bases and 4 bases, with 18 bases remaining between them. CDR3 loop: CASSPFRHRSNEKLFF. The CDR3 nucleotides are TGTGCCAGCAGCCCGTTTCGGCACAGGAGTAATGAAAAACTGTTTTTT.

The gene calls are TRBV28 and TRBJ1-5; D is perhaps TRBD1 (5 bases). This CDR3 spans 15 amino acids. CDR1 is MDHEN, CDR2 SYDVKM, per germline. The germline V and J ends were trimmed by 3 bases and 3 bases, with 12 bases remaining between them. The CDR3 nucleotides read TGTGCCAGCAGTTTGGCCAGGGAGGACAATCAGCCCCAGCATTTT. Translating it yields CASSLAREDNQPQHF. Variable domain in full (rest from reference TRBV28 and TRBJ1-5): DVKVTQSSRYLVKRTGEKVFLECVQDMDHENMFWYRQDPGLGLRLIYFSYDVKMKEKGDIPEGYSVSREKKERFSLILESASTNQTSMYLCASSLAREDNQPQHFGDGTRLSIL.

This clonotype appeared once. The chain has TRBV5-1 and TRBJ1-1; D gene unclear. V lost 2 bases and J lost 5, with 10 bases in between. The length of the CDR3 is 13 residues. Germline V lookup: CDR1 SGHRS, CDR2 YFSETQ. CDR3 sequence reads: CASSFFGETEAFF. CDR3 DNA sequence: TGCGCCAGCAGCTTTTTTGGGGAAACTGAAGCTTTCTTT.

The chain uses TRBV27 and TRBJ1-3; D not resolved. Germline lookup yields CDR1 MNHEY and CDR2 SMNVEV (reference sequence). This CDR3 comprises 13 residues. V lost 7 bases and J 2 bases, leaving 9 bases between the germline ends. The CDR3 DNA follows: TGTGCCAGCACTGGAGGAACTGGAAACACCATATATTTT. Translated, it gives CASTGGTGNTIYF.

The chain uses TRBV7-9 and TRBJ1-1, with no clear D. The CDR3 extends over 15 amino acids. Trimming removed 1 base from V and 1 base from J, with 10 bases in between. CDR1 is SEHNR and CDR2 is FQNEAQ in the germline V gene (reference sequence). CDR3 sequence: CASSLVVEENTEAFF. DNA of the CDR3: TGTGCCAGCAGCTTAGTAGTTGAGGAGAACACTGAAGCTTTCTTT.

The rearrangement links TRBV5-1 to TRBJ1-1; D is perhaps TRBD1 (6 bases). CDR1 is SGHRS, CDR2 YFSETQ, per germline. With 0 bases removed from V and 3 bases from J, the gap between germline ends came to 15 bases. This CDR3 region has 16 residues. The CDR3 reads CASSLEGGIGDTEAFF. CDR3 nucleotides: TGCGCCAGCAGCTTGGAAGGGGGGATCGGAGACACTGAAGCTTTCTTT.

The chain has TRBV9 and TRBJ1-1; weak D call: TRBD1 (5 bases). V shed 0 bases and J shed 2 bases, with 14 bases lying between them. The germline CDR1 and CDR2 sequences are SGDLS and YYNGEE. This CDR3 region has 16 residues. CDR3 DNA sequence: TGTGCCAGCAGCGTAGAGGCGGGGGATATAAACACTGAAGCTTTCTTT. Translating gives CASSVEAGDINTEAFF.

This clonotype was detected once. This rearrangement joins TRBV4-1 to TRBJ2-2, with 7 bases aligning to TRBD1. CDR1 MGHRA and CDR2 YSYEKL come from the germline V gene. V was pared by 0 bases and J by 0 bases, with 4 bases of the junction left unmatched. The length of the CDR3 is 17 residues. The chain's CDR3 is CASSQEGQIANTGELFF. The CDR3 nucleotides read TGCGCCAGCAGCCAAGAGGGACAGATTGCGAACACCGGGGAGCTGTTTTTT.

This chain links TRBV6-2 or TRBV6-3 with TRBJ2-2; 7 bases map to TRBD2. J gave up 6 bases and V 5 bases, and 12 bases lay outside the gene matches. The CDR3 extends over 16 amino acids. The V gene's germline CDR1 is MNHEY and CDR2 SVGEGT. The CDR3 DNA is TGTGCCAGCAGTGTACTACCTCGGGAGGACGCCGGGGAGCTGTTTTTT. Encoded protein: CASSVLPREDAGELFF.